The clone carrying this TCR beta chain came up a few times. The antigen is unknown. Each CDR3 protein gets one entry after TCRdb re-called the 5' RACE reads with MiXCR. The data contain a few hundred thousand distinct CDR3 sequences, roughly 15% of them seen just once; the ten biggest clones take up roughly 21%. This sample was included in a study of T-cell memory formation after mild COVID-19. Across the whole study: Among the donors, TCR clusters were largely specific to each donor.

Germline V CDR1 and CDR2: SNHLY, FYNNEI. The germline V and J ends were trimmed by 7 bases and 6 bases, with 14 bases remaining between them. The CDR3 runs to 13 residues. The study, taken as a whole, reports: A second wave expanding day 15 to 37 was CD4+-biased; contracting clones were balanced.

The receptor's source is a man aged 18 to 30 who had mild COVID-19 (a few samples of this study predate the infection). Cell type and time point are not known. Sequencing was carried out using PBMCs or a T cell subset sorted from them (not recorded which). The V gene is TRBV2, the J gene TRBJ2-3; no clear D gene. This CDR3 reads CASIRTGSDTQYF. The CDR3 region has the DNA TGTGCCAGCATACGCACTGGCTCGGATACGCAGTATTTT.